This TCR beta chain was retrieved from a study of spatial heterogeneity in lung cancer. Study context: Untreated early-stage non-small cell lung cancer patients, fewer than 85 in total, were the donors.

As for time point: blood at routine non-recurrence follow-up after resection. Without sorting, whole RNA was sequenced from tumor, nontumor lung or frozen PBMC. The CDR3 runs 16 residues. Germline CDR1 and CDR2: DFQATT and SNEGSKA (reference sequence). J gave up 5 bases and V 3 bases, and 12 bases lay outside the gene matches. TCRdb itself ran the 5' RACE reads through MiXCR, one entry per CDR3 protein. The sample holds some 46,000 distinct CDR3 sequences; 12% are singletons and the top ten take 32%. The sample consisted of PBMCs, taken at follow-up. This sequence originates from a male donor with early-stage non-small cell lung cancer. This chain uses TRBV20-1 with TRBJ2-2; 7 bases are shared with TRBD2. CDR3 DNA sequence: TGCAGTGCTAGGCTCGGCGGGAGAGCGGGAACCGGGGAGCTGTTTTTT. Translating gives CSARLGGRAGTGELFF.